The 27 T cell receptor beta chains given below trace back to one sample, sequenced in a study of monozygotic twins with inflammatory bowel disease. Using the 5' RACE reads, TCRdb records one entry per CDR3 protein without DNA. This sample's table has some 330,000 distinct CDR3 sequences. Material: blood. All receptors derive from a human donor with ulcerative colitis or Crohn's disease, or a healthy co-twin of an affected twin (not recorded which).

The chain couples TRBV7-2 to TRBJ2-7; TCRdb lists TRBD1, though no DNA is available to test this call. The V gene's germline CDR1 is SGHTA and CDR2 FQGNSA. The CDR3 contains 13 residues. CDR3 amino acids: CASSDGTRYEQYF. Full variable domain (outside the CDR3, taken from reference TRBV7-2 and TRBJ2-7): GAGVSQSPSNKVTEKGKDVELRCDPISGHTALYWYRQSLGQGLEFLIYFQGNSAPDKSGLPSDRFSAERTGGSVSTLTIQRTQQEDSAVYLCASSDGTRYEQYFGPGTRLTVT.

The rearrangement joins TRBV28 to TRBJ2-3. The CDR3 is made up of 11 amino acids. Per the germline V gene, CDR1 is MDHEN and CDR2 is SYDVKM. CDR3 in amino acids: CASRNTDTQYF.

The rearrangement uses TRBV27 and TRBJ1-6. Germline CDR1 is MNHEY and CDR2 is SMNVEV (reference sequence). This CDR3 has 14 amino acids. Here the CDR3 reads CASSLGRANSPLHF.

The rearrangement joins TRBV5-1 to TRBJ2-5; TCRdb picks TRBD1, but there is no DNA to check that call. Germline CDR1 reads SGHRS; CDR2 reads YFSETQ. The CDR3 loop spans 16 amino acids. CDR3 residues: CASSLVTGGAQETQYF.

The rearrangement links TRBV7-9 to TRBJ2-1. Germline values: CDR1 SEHNR, CDR2 FQNEAQ (reference sequence). CDR3 length: 11 amino acids. This chain's CDR3 is CASSLSVEQFF.

The chain recombines TRBV7-2 with TRBJ2-5; TCRdb picks TRBD1, but there is no DNA to check that call. The CDR3 runs 14 residues. From germline, CDR1 is SGHTA and CDR2 FQGNSA. The CDR3 reads CASSLRLTEETQYF.

The chain recombines TRBV4-3 with TRBJ1-2. This CDR3 contains 19 residues. In germline, CDR1 is LGHNA, CDR2 YSLEER. The CDR3 here is CASSQGAMATGSPNYGYTF.

This rearrangement joins TRBV6-2 or TRBV6-3 to TRBJ2-1. Per the germline V gene, CDR1 is MNHEY and CDR2 is SVGEGT. The CDR3 sequence is 12 residues long. This CDR3 reads CASSYLDNEQFF.

The chain recombines TRBV11-2 with TRBJ2-4. Looked up from germline, CDR1 is SGHAT and CDR2 is FQNNGV. CDR3 size: 17 residues. CDR3 residues: CASSLVLAVTIKNMQYF.

The genes are TRBV30 and TRBJ1-3. There are 14 residues in the CDR3. Germline V gene data show CDR1 as GTSNPN and CDR2 as SVGIG (reference sequence). The CDR3 spells CAWSVRGYGNTIYF.

This sequence joins TRBV5-1 and TRBJ1-1; without DNA, the TCRdb call of TRBD1 cannot be checked. This CDR3 contains 12 residues. Germline-derived CDR1 and CDR2 are SGHRS and YFSETQ. The CDR3 here is CASSLRGPEAFF. The whole variable domain, filled in from reference TRBV5-1 and TRBJ1-1, reads KAGVTQTPRYLIKTRGQQVTLSCSPISGHRSVSWYQQTPGQGLQFLFEYFSETQRNKGNFPGRFSGRQFSNSRSEMNVSTLELGDSALYLCASSLRGPEAFFGQGTRLTVV.

The rearrangement uses TRBV30 and TRBJ2-1. The CDR3 runs 12 residues. The germline V gene encodes CDR1 GTSNPN and CDR2 SVGIG (reference sequence). CDR3 region: CAWSVSGNEQFF.

The genes are TRBV5-1 and TRBJ1-1. This CDR3 contains 13 residues. Germline values: CDR1 SGHRS, CDR2 YFSETQ. CDR3 amino acids: CASSLELDTEAFF.

The chain has TRBV7-9 and TRBJ1-3. CDR1 is SEHNR and CDR2 is FQNEAQ in the germline V gene (reference sequence). CDR3 length: 15 amino acids. CDR3 amino acids: CASSSAGGSGNTIYF.

The rearrangement links TRBV9 to TRBJ2-2; TCRdb's D call, TRBD2, is unchecked because there is no DNA. Germline-derived CDR1 and CDR2 are SGDLS and YYNGEE. This CDR3 has 13 residues. The CDR3 protein is CASSVGDFGELFF.

The chain employs TRBV5-4 and TRBJ2-6; TCRdb designates TRBD1, a call that cannot be tested without DNA. The CDR3 is 18 amino acids. CDR1 is SGHNT and CDR2 is YYREEE in the germline V gene (reference sequence). The CDR3 reads CASTLGGGGHSGANVLTF.

The rearrangement uses TRBV13 and TRBJ1-4. Germline assignment: CDR1 PRHDT and CDR2 FYEKMQ (reference sequence). CDR3 size: 13 residues. CDR3 sequence reads: CASSFSPGEKLFF.

This sequence joins TRBV20-1 and TRBJ2-3; as DNA is missing, the TRBD1 call by TCRdb cannot be tested. The V gene's germline CDR1 is DFQATT and CDR2 SNEGSKA (reference sequence). CDR3 length: 15 amino acids. Here the CDR3 reads CSAETGTGVSDTQYF.

The rearrangement uses TRBV12-3 or TRBV12-4 and TRBJ2-3; TCRdb outputs TRBD1, but without DNA this stays unchecked. The CDR3 is made up of 14 amino acids. CDR3 protein: CASSLYGARDTQYF.

The rearrangement links TRBV27 to TRBJ2-7. CDR3 size: 16 residues. CDR1 is MNHEY and CDR2 is SMNVEV in the germline V gene (reference sequence). This CDR3 is CASSLTGWDKSYEQYF.

This rearrangement joins TRBV5-1 to TRBJ2-6. The CDR3 totals 15 residues. The germline V gene has CDR1 SGHRS and CDR2 YFSETQ. This CDR3 reads CASSRSASGANVLTF.

The chain carries TRBV7-9 and TRBJ2-4; TCRdb gives TRBD1 as the D gene, but with no DNA this cannot be confirmed. From germline, CDR1 is SEHNR and CDR2 FQNEAQ (reference sequence). The CDR3 runs 14 residues. The chain's CDR3 is CASSYAGTGGMQYF.

V and J are TRBV7-2 and TRBJ1-3. Germline V lookup: CDR1 SGHTA, CDR2 FQGNSA. The CDR3 length is 12 residues. CDR3 residues: CASSLDSNTIYF.

The genes are TRBV5-1 and TRBJ2-4; TCRdb designates TRBD1, a call that cannot be tested without DNA. The length of the CDR3 is 16 residues. The germline gives CDR1 SGHRS, CDR2 YFSETQ. The CDR3: CASSPNRDRVGGIQYF.

The V gene is TRBV2, the J gene TRBJ2-1; TCRdb's D call, TRBD1, is unchecked because there is no DNA. The CDR3 is 17 amino acids. Germline CDR1 reads SNHLY; CDR2 reads FYNNEI. The CDR3 protein is CASSEAAGELSYNEQFF.

The rearrangement links TRBV5-1 to TRBJ2-6; TCRdb's D gene call, TRBD1, goes unchecked for lack of DNA. The CDR3 spans 14 residues. CDR1 and CDR2 (germline): SGHRS, YFSETQ. CDR3 protein: CASSLGTVANVLTF. The whole variable domain, filled in from reference TRBV5-1 and TRBJ2-6, reads KAGVTQTPRYLIKTRGQQVTLSCSPISGHRSVSWYQQTPGQGLQFLFEYFSETQRNKGNFPGRFSGRQFSNSRSEMNVSTLELGDSALYLCASSLGTVANVLTFGAGSRLTVL.

The rearrangement links TRBV27 to TRBJ2-7; the TCRdb call, TRBD1, lacks DNA for checking. This CDR3 has 16 residues. The germline V gene has CDR1 MNHEY and CDR2 SMNVEV (reference sequence). This CDR3 is CASSRPGQHLTYEQYF.